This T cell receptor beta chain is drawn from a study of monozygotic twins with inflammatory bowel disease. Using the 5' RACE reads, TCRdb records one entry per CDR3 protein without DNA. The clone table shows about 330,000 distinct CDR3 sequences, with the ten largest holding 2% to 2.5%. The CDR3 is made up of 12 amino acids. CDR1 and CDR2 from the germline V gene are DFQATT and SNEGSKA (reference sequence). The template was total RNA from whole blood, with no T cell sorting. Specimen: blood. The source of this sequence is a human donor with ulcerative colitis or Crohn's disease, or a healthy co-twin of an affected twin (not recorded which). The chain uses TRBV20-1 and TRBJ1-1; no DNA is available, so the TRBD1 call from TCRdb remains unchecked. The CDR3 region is CSAAVGGGRAFF.